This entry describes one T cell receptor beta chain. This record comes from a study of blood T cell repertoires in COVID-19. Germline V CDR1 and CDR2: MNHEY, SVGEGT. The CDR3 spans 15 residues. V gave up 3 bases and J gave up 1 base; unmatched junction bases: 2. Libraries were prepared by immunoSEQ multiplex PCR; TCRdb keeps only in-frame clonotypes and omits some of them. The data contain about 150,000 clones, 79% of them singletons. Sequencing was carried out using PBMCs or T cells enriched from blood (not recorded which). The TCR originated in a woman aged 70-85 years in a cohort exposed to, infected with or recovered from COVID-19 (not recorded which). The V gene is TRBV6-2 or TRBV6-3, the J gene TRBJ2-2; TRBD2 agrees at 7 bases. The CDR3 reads CASSYGGENTGELFF. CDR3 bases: TGTGCCAGCAGTTATGGGGGGGAGAACACCGGGGAGCTGTTTTTT.